These T cell receptor beta chains were read from a single sample in a study of cytomegalovirus exposure and HLA in healthy donors. Repertoires were generated with immunoSEQ multiplex PCR, while TCRdb's copy carries only in-frame clones and drops some. The sample lists some 150,000 clones, less than 80% occurring once. What was sequenced was PBMCs. These TCRs come from a man aged 40-50 years in good health and CMV-seronegative. Each CDR3 is given with its conserved first and last residue. Each record gives: J gene, V gene, clone size, D gene, CDR3 DNA, CDR3 protein. A D gene is named only where the DNA matches it firmly. Not every row has a clone size; where given, it reads once, few, many or a size class.

J: TRBJ1-2; V: TRBV7-6; size: .; D: TRBD1; DNA: TGTGCCAGCAGCCATGGGACAGGGGGCGCGGCCTATGGCTACACCTTC; CDR3: CASSHGTGGAAYGYTF
J: TRBJ2-7; V: TRBV30; size: .; D: .; DNA: TGTGCCTGGAGTGTGGCCCACGAGCAGTACTTC; CDR3: CAWSVAHEQYF
J: TRBJ2-5; V: TRBV11-1; size: .; D: TRBD2; DNA: TGTGCCAGCAGCCTCCTCGGGGGGTTTCGGGAGACCCAGTACTTC; CDR3: CASSLLGGFRETQYF
J: TRBJ2-2; V: TRBV7-9; size: once; D: TRBD1; DNA: TGTGCCAGCAGCCCCCGGGACAGGGATCCCGGGGAGCTGTTTTTT; CDR3: CASSPRDRDPGELFF
J: TRBJ1-5; V: TRBV19; size: many; D: .; DNA: TGTGCCAGTAGTCCATACCAAGACGGGAACAATCAGCCCCAGCATTTT; CDR3: CASSPYQDGNNQPQHF
J: TRBJ2-7; V: TRBV30; size: .; D: .; DNA: TGTGCCTGGACAGGGGTGAGGGAGCAGTACTTC; CDR3: CAWTGVREQYF
J: TRBJ2-7; V: TRBV2; size: .; D: TRBD2; DNA: TGTGCCACCTCGGTACTAGCGACTTACGAGCAGTACTTC; CDR3: CATSVLATYEQYF
J: TRBJ1-2; V: TRBV7-9; size: .; D: .; DNA: TGTGCCAGCAGCCCCGACAGCCGCGGCGACACCTTC; CDR3: CASSPDSRGDTF
J: TRBJ1-1; V: TRBV6-5; size: once; D: .; DNA: TGTGCCAGCAGTTCCCCGTTAGGGGAGGTCACTGAAGCTTTCTTT; CDR3: CASSSPLGEVTEAFF
J: TRBJ2-1; V: TRBV15; size: few; D: TRBD2; DNA: TGTGCCACCAGCCGGACGATAGCGGGAGGGTCCTACAATGAGCAGTTCTTC; CDR3: CATSRTIAGGSYNEQFF
J: TRBJ2-1; V: TRBV11-3; size: few; D: .; DNA: TGTGCCAGCAGCTTAGATTCCAGGCTATACAATGAGCAGTTCTTC; CDR3: CASSLDSRLYNEQFF
J: TRBJ2-5; V: TRBV7-2; size: few; D: TRBD1; DNA: TGTGCCAGCAGCTTAGTGGACAGGGTGAGAGAGACCCAGTACTTC; CDR3: CASSLVDRVRETQYF
J: TRBJ2-1; V: TRBV27; size: few; D: TRBD2; DNA: TGTGCCAGCAGTAGAGCGGGGGGCCTCCCCAATGAGCAGTTCTTC; CDR3: CASSRAGGLPNEQFF
J: TRBJ2-7; V: TRBV7-8; size: .; D: TRBD2; DNA: TGTGCCAGCAGCTTAGGAGTAACTAGCGGGCTGTTGAACGAGCAGTACTTC; CDR3: CASSLGVTSGLLNEQYF
J: TRBJ2-7; V: TRBV6-6; size: .; D: TRBD2; DNA: TGTGCCAGCAGTTACTCCCTAGCGGGAGGCTACGAGCAGTACTTC; CDR3: CASSYSLAGGYEQYF
J: TRBJ1-4; V: TRBV27; size: .; D: TRBD1; DNA: TGTGCCAGCAGGAAGACAGGGGGGGATGAAAAACTGTTTTTT; CDR3: CASRKTGGDEKLFF
J: TRBJ1-2; V: TRBV19; size: .; D: TRBD1; DNA: TGTGCCAGTAGTCCAGGACAGGGACCTGGCTACACCTTC; CDR3: CASSPGQGPGYTF
J: TRBJ2-1; V: TRBV30; size: .; D: TRBD2; DNA: TGTGCCTGTCACCCTGGGGCTAGCGGAAACAATGAGCAGTTCTTC; CDR3: CACHPGASGNNEQFF
J: TRBJ2-7; V: TRBV29-1; size: .; D: .; DNA: TGCAGCACCCGAACACAGAGCTCCTACGAGCAGTACTTC; CDR3: CSTRTQSSYEQYF
J: TRBJ1-3; V: TRBV7-6; size: .; D: .; DNA: TGTGCCAGCAGCTTAACCCCCGGTATAACCTCTGGAAACACCATATATTTT; CDR3: CASSLTPGITSGNTIYF
J: TRBJ1-2; V: TRBV18; size: few; D: .; DNA: TGTGCCAGCTCACCCGAAGGACACACTAACTATGGCTACACCTTC; CDR3: CASSPEGHTNYGYTF
J: TRBJ2-7; V: TRBV5-1; size: .; D: TRBD1; DNA: TGCGCCAGCAGCTTGGCCACAGGGGATATGTACGAGCAGTACTTC; CDR3: CASSLATGDMYEQYF
J: TRBJ2-7; V: TRBV27; size: few; D: .; DNA: TGTGCCAGCAGTAACAGGGAAAGCTCCTACGAGCAGTACTTC; CDR3: CASSNRESSYEQYF
J: TRBJ1-1; V: TRBV5-5; size: .; D: .; DNA: TGTGCCAGCAGCTTGGTTAGGGGCTGGGGCACTGAAGCTTTCTTT; CDR3: CASSLVRGWGTEAFF
J: TRBJ1-2; V: TRBV7-9; size: .; D: .; DNA: TGTGCCAGCACCATGGGCCCCCTCTATGGCTACACCTTC; CDR3: CASTMGPLYGYTF
J: TRBJ2-5; V: TRBV18; size: .; D: .; DNA: TGTGCCAGCTCACCGGCGGGGGCGGAAGAGACCCAGTACTTC; CDR3: CASSPAGAEETQYF